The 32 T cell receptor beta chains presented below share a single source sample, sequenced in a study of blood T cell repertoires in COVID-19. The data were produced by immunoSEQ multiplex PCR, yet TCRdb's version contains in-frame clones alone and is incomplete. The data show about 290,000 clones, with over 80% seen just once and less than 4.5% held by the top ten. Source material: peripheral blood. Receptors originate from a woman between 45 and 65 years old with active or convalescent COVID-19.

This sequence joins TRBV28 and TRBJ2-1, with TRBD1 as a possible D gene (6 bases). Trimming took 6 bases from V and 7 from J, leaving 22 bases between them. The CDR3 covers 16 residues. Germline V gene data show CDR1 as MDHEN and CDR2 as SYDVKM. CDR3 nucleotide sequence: TGTGCCAGCAGCTGGGGGCAGTTCGGACATAGGAATGAGCAGTTCTTC. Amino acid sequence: CASSWGQFGHRNEQFF.

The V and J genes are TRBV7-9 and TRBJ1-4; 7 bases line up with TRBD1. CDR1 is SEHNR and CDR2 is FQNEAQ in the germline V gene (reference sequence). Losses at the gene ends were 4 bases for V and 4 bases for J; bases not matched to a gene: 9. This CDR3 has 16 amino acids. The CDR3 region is CASSSSRGSVNEKLFF. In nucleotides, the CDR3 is TGTGCCAGCAGCTCCTCCAGGGGGTCGGTTAATGAAAAACTGTTTTTT. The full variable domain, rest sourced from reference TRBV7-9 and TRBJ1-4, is DTGVSQNPRHKITKRGQNVTFRCDPISEHNRLYWYRQTLGQGPEFLTYFQNEAQLEKSRLLSDRFSAERPKGSFSTLEIQRTEQGDSAMYLCASSSSRGSVNEKLFFGSGTQLSVL.

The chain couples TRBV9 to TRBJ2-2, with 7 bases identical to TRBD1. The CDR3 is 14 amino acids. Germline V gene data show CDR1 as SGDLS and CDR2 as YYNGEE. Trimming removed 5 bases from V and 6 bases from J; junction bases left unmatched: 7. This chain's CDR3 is CASRATGQAGELFF. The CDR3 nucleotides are TGTGCCAGCAGGGCGACAGGGCAGGCCGGGGAGCTGTTTTTT.

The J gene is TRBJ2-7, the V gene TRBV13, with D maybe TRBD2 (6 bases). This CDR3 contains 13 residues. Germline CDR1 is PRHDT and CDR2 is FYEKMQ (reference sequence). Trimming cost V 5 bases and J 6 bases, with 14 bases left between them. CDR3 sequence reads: CASSLITSPEQYF. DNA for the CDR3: TGTGCCAGCAGCCTTATAACTAGCCCCGAGCAGTACTTC.

The CDR3 sequence is CAWDGQGSLQPQHF. The CDR3 coding sequence is TGTGCCTGGGACGGACAGGGGAGTCTTCAGCCCCAGCATTTT. The rearrangement uses TRBV30 and TRBJ1-5; 9 bases align to TRBD1. Germline values: CDR1 GTSNPN, CDR2 SVGIG (reference sequence). V shed 5 bases, J shed 6 bases, and the junction held 8 bases outside the gene matches. CDR3 length: 14 amino acids.

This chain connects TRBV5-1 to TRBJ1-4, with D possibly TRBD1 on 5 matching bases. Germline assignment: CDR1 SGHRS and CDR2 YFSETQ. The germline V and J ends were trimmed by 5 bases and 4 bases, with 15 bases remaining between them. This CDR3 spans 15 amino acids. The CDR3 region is CASRKEGRHNEKLFF. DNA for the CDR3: TGCGCCAGCAGAAAGGAGGGACGGCATAATGAAAAACTGTTTTTT. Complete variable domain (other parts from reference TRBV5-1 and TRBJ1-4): KAGVTQTPRYLIKTRGQQVTLSCSPISGHRSVSWYQQTPGQGLQFLFEYFSETQRNKGNFPGRFSGRQFSNSRSEMNVSTLELGDSALYLCASRKEGRHNEKLFFGSGTQLSVL.

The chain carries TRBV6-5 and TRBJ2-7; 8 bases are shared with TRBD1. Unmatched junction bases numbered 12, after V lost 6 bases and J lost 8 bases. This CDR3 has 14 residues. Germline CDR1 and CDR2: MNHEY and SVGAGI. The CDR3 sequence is CASSLTGVDDKQYF. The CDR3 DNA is TGTGCCAGCAGCTTGACAGGGGTTGATGATAAGCAGTACTTC.

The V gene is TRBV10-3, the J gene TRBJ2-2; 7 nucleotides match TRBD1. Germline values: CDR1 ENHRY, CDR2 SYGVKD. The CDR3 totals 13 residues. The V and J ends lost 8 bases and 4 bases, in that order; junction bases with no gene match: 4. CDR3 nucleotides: TGTGCCATCCAGGACAGGTCCACCGGGGAGCTGTTTTTT. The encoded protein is CAIQDRSTGELFF.

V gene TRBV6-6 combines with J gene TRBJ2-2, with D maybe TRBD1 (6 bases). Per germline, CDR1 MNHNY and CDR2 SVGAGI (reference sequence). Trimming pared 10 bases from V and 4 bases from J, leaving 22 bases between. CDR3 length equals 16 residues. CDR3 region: CATNEGELRFTGELFF. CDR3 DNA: TGTGCCACCAACGAGGGGGAGTTAAGGTTCACCGGGGAGCTGTTTTTT.

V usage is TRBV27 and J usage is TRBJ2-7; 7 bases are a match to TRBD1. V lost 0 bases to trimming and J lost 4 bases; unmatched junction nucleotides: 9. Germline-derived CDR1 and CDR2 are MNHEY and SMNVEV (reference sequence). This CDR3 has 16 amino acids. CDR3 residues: CASSLSIDRVPYEQYF. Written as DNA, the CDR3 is TGTGCCAGCAGTTTATCGATTGACAGGGTTCCTTACGAGCAGTACTTC.

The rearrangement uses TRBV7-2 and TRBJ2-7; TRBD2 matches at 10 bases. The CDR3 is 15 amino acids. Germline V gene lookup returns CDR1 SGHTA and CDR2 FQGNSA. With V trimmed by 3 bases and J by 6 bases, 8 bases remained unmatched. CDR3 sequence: CASSFYASGRGEQYF. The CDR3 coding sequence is TGTGCCAGCAGCTTTTACGCTAGCGGGAGAGGCGAGCAGTACTTC.

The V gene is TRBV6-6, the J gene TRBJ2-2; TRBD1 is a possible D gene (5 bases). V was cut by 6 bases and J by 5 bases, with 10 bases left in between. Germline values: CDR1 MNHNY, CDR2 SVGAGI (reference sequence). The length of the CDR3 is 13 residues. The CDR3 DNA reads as TGTGCCAGCAGCGCTCAGGGTACCGGGGAGCTGTTTTTT. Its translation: CASSAQGTGELFF.

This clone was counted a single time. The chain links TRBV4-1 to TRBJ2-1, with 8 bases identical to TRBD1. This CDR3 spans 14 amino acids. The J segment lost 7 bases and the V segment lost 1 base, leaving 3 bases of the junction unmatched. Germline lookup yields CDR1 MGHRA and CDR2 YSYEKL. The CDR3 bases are TGCGCCAGCAGCCAAGTAACAGGGGGGAATGAGCAGTTCTTC. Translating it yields CASSQVTGGNEQFF.

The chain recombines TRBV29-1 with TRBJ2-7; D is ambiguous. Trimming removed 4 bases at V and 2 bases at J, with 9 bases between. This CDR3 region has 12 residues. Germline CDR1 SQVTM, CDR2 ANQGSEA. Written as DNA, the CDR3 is TGCAGCGTTGTGTACAGCACCTACGAGCAGTACTTC. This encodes CSVVYSTYEQYF.

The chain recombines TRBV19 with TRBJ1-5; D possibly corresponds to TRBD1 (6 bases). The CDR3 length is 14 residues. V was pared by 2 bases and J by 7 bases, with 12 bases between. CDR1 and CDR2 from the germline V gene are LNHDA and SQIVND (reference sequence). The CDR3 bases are TGTGCCAGTAGTATATCACAGGGAAGCCAGCCCCAGCATTTT. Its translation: CASSISQGSQPQHF. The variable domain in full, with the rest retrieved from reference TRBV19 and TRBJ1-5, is DGGITQSPKYLFRKEGQNVTLSCEQNLNHDAMYWYRQDPGQGLRLIYYSQIVNDFQKGDIAEGYSVSREKKESFPLTVTSAQKNPTAFYLCASSISQGSQPQHFGDGTRLSIL.

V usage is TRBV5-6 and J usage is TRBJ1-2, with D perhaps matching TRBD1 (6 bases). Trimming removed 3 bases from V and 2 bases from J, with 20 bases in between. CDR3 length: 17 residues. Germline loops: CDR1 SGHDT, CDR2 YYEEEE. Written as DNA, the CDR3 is TGTGCCAGCAGCTCTGTCCGGGGGGCAAAAGGGAACTATGGCTACACCTTC. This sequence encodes CASSSVRGAKGNYGYTF. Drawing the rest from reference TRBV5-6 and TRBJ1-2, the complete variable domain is DAGVTQSPTHLIKTRGQQVTLRCSPKSGHDTVSWYQQALGQGPQFIFQYYEEEERQRGNFPDRFSGHQFPNYSSELNVNALLLGDSALYLCASSSVRGAKGNYGYTFGSGTRLTVV.

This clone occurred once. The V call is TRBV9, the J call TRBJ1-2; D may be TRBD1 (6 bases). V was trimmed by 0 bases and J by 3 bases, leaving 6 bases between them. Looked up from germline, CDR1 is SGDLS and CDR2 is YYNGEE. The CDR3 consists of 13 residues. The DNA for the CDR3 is TGTGCCAGCAGCGTAGAGGGGGACTATGGCTACACCTTC. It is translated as CASSVEGDYGYTF.

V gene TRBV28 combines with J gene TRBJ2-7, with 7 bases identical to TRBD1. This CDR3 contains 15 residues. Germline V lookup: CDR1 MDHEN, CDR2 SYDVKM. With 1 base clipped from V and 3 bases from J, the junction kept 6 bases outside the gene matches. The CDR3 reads CASSLSSTGNYEQYF. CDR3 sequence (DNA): TGTGCCAGCAGTTTATCCTCGACAGGGAACTACGAGCAGTACTTC.

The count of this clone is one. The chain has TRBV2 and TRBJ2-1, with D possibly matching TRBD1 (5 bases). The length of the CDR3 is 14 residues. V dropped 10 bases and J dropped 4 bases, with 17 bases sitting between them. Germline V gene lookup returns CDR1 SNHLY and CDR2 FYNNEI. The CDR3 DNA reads TGTGCCACTCAAAGGGGTAGTTTTTACAATGAGCAGTTCTTC. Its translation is CATQRGSFYNEQFF.

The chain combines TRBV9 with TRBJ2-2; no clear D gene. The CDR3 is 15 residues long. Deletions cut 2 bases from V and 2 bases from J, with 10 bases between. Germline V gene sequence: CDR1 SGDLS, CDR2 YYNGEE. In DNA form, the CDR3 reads TGTGCCAGCAGCGTGCTGAGTGCAAACACCGGGGAGCTGTTTTTT. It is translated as CASSVLSANTGELFF.

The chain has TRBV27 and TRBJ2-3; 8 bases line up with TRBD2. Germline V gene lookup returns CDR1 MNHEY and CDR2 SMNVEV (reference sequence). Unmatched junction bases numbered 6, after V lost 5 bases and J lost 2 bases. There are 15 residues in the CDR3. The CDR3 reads CASSIRTSTTDTQYF. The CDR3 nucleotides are TGTGCCAGCAGTATCAGGACTAGCACCACAGATACGCAGTATTTT.

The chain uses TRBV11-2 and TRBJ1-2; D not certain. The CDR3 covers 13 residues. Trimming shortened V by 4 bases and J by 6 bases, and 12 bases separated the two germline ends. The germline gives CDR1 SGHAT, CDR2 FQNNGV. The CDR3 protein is CASSSSLVNGYTF. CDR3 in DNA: TGTGCCAGCAGCTCGAGCCTAGTTAATGGCTACACCTTC. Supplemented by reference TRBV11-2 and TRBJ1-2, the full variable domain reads EAGVAQSPRYKIIEKRQSVAFWCNPISGHATLYWYQQILGQGPKLLIQFQNNGVVDDSQLPKDRFSAERLKGVDSTLKIQPAKLEDSAVYLCASSSSLVNGYTFGSGTRLTVV.

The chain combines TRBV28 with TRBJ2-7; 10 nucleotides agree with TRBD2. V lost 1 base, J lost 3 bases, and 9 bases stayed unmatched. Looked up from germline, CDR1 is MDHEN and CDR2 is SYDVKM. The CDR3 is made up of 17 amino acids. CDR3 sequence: CASSLFASGRNSYEQYF. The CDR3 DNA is TGTGCCAGCAGTTTATTCGCTAGCGGGAGAAACAGCTACGAGCAGTACTTC.

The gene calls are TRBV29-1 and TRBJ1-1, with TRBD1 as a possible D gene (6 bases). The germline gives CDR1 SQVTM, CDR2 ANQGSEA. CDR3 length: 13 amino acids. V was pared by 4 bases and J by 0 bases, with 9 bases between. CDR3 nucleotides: TGCAGCGTTGCGGGACACCTGAACACTGAAGCTTTCTTT. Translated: CSVAGHLNTEAFF.

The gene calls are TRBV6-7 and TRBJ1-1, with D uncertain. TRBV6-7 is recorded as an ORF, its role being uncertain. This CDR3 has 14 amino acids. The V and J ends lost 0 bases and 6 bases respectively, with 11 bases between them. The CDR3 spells CASSYSHIHPEAFF. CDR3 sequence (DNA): TGTGCCAGCAGTTACTCGCACATACACCCTGAAGCTTTCTTT.

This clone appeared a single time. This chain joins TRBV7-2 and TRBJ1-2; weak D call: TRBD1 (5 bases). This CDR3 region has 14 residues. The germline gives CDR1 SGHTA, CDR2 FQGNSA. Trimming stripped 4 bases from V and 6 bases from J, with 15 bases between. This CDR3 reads CASSSPHPGDGYTF. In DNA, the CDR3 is TGTGCCAGCAGCTCCCCTCATCCGGGGGATGGCTACACCTTC.

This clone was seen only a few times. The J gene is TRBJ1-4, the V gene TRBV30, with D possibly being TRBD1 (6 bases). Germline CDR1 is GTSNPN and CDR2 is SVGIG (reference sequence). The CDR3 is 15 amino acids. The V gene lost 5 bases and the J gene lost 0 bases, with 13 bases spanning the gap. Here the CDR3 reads CAWGRGGATNEKLFF. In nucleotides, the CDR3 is TGTGCCTGGGGAAGGGGGGGAGCAACTAATGAAAAACTGTTTTTT.

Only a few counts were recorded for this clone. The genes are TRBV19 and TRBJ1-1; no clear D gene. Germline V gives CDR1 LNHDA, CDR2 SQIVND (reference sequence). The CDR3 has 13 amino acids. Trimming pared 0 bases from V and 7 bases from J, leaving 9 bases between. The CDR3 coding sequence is TGTGCCAGTAGTATAGACATAGCGGGTGAAGCTTTCTTT. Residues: CASSIDIAGEAFF.

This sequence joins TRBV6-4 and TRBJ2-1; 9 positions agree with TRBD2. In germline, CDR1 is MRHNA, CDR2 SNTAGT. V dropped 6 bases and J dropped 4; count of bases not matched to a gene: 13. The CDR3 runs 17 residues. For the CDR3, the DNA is TGTGCCAGCAGATGCCCAAAAGCGGGAGGTCAATACAATGAGCAGTTCTTC. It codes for CASRCPKAGGQYNEQFF.

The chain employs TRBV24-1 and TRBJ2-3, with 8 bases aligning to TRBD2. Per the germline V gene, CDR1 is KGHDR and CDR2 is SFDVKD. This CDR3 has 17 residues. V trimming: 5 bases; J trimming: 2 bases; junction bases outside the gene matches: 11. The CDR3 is CATSGWAAGVNTDTQYF. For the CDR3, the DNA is TGTGCCACCAGTGGTTGGGCAGCGGGAGTCAACACAGATACGCAGTATTTT.

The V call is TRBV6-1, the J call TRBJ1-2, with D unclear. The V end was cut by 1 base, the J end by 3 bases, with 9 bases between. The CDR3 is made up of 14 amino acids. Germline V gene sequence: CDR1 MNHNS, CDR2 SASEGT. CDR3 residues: CASSEGSGYYGYTF. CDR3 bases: TGTGCCAGCAGTGAAGGTTCGGGGTACTATGGCTACACCTTC.

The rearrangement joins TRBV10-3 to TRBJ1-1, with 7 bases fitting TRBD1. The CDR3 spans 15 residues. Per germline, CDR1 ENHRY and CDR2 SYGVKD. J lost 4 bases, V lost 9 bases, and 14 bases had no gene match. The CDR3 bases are TGTGCCATTCTGGCCGACGGAGCAGGGGGCACTGAAGCTTTCTTT. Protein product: CAILADGAGGTEAFF.